These 17 T cell receptor beta chains were sequenced from one sample in a study of CD8+CD57+ T cells in acquired aplastic anemia. Flow cytometry had shown expanded CD8+CD57+ cells in the patients chosen for sequencing. Profiling that covered TCR beta VDJ and CDR3 relied on genomic DNA as its template. TCRdb analysed the reads with MiXCR anew, one entry per CDR3 protein. The repertoire holds 180,000 or so distinct CDR3 sequences, with more than 45% as singletons. Source material: sorted CD4+, CD8+, or CD8+CD57+ T cells (not recorded which) from PBMCs. Receptors were obtained from a human donor with aplastic anemia.

This clonotype was recorded many times. The chain carries TRBV3-1 and TRBJ2-7, with D perhaps TRBD2 (7 bases). Germline V gene data show CDR1 as LGHDT and CDR2 as YNNKEL (reference sequence). The V end lost 4 bases, the J end lost 7 bases, and 20 bases lay between the germline ends. The CDR3 spans 15 residues. In nucleotides, the CDR3 is TGTGCCAGCAGCCGCCTCGTTCGGGGGGCAGGTGAGCAGTACTTC. This gives the protein CASSRLVRGAGEQYF.

The V gene is TRBV5-1, the J gene TRBJ2-5; unclear D gene. CDR1 SGHRS and CDR2 YFSETQ come from the germline V gene. The germline V and J ends were trimmed by 5 bases and 0 bases, with 8 bases remaining between them. The CDR3 has 13 residues. CDR3 coding DNA: TGCGCCAGCAGGGACGTGTACCAAGAGACCCAGTACTTC. The encoded protein is CASRDVYQETQYF.

About this clonotype itself: A much larger clonotype is one base distant, so this may be a read error. This rearrangement joins TRBV27 to TRBJ2-1; the match to TRBD2 covers 11 bases. The length of the CDR3 is 14 residues. CDR1 and CDR2 from the germline V gene are MNHEY and SMNVEV (reference sequence). The V segment lost 6 bases and the J segment 4 bases; nucleotides outside the gene matches: 2. CDR3 nucleotide sequence: TGTGCCAGCAGCATAGCGGGGGGGTACAATGAGCAGTTCTTC. Its protein product is CASSIAGGYNEQFF.

This rearrangement joins TRBV24-1 to TRBJ2-7, with TRBD1 identical over 9 bases. Germline assignment: CDR1 KGHDR and CDR2 SFDVKD. There are 13 residues in the CDR3. J was trimmed by 7 bases and V by 2 bases; bases with no gene match: 2. The CDR3 protein is CATSDYGTGEQYF. The DNA of the CDR3 is TGTGCCACCAGTGATTATGGGACAGGGGAGCAGTACTTC.

On this clonotype itself: Germline and junction disagree at one end, which may indicate a read error. The chain uses TRBV7-2 and TRBJ1-2; D unclear. Germline CDR1 is SGHTA and CDR2 is FQGNSA. This CDR3 contains 11 residues. The CDR3 sequence: CASSLPPIPYF. CDR3 DNA: TGTGCCAGCAGCCTACCTCCGATCCCATACTTC. Filled out from reference TRBV7-2 and TRBJ1-2, the complete variable domain reads GAGVSQSPSNKVTEKGKDVELRCDPISGHTALYWYRQSLGQGLEFLIYFQGNSAPDKSGLPSDRFSAERTGGSVSTLTIQRTQQEDSAVYLCASSLPPIPYFGSGTRLTVV.

This clonotype was found a few times. This may stem from a read error, because a much larger clone lies one nucleotide away. The CDR3 ends on some other residue instead of the conserved phenylalanine or tryptophan, so this is likely a read error. The V call is TRBV12-5, the J call TRBJ2-7; D may be TRBD1 (6 bases). Trimming removed 0 bases from V and 2 bases from J, with 11 bases in between. The CDR3 has 15 amino acids. CDR1 is LGHNT, CDR2 FRNRAP, per germline. This CDR3 reads CASGLVLGAAYEQYL. CDR3 nucleotide sequence: TGTGCTAGTGGTTTGGTGCTGGGGGCGGCCTACGAGCAGTACCTC.

To note about this clonotype: Being one base from a much bigger clone, this may be a read error. The J gene is TRBJ2-1, the V gene TRBV5-1; D ambiguous. In germline, CDR1 is SGHRS, CDR2 YFSETQ. The CDR3 is 13 residues long. V was cut by 0 bases and J by 9 bases, with 10 bases left in between. The CDR3 DNA reads TGCGCCAGCAGCTTGGAGGATATCTGTGAGCAGTTCTTC. Translated: CASSLEDICEQFF.

This sequence joins TRBV7-9 and TRBJ2-7; unclear D gene. Germline V gives CDR1 SEHNR, CDR2 FQNEAQ (reference sequence). Trimming shortened V by 5 bases and J by 2 bases, and 10 bases separated the two germline ends. This CDR3 is built from 13 residues. The CDR3 reads CASSPTVTYEQYF. The CDR3 coding sequence is TGTGCCAGCAGCCCGACGGTGACCTACGAGCAGTACTTC.

Turning to this clonotype: This clone may be a read error of a much larger clone one base away. The chain joins TRBV5-1 to TRBJ2-7; D ambiguous. Germline V gives CDR1 SGHRS, CDR2 YFSETQ. There are 14 residues in the CDR3. Between the trimmed V and J ends, which lost 1 base and 5 bases, there was a span of 13 bases. CDR3 in DNA: TGCGCCAGCAGCTTGAACACTCGTAGGGACGAGCAGTACTTC. Translated, it gives CASSLNTRRDEQYF.

This chain connects TRBV24-1 to TRBJ2-7; 12 bases map to TRBD1. CDR1 is KGHDR, CDR2 SFDVKD, per germline. Trimming at V came to 2 bases and at J to 3 bases, leaving 4 bases not matched to a gene. The CDR3 extends over 16 amino acids. Here the CDR3 reads CATSDSGDRGLYEQYF. The DNA for the CDR3 is TGTGCCACCAGTGATTCGGGGGACAGGGGGCTCTACGAGCAGTACTTC.

The rearrangement joins TRBV29-1 to TRBJ2-7; either TRBD1 or TRBD2 may supply D (5 bases each). V was cut by 5 bases and J by 4 bases, with 12 bases left in between. The germline gives CDR1 SQVTM, CDR2 ANQGSEA. The CDR3 contains 12 residues. DNA for the CDR3: TGCAGCGTTTCCCAGGGAGATTACGAGCAGTACTTC. This codes for CSVSQGDYEQYF.

At least ten counts were recorded for this clonotype. The genes are TRBV12-3 or TRBV12-4 and TRBJ2-3, with 7 bases matching TRBD1. The CDR3 spans 14 residues. J was trimmed by 1 base and V by 5 bases; bases with no gene match: 3. CDR3 nucleotide sequence: TGTGCCAGCAGTCCCGGACAGGGCACAGATACGCAGTATTTT. It translates to CASSPGQGTDTQYF.

For this clonotype: Compared with germline, one end of the junction differs, possibly owing to a read error. V is TRBV10-3 and J is TRBJ2-2; a weak D match, TRBD2 (6 bases). Per germline, CDR1 ENHRY and CDR2 SYGVKD. The CDR3 is 14 amino acids. CDR3 amino acids: CAIGGLHDTGELLF. The CDR3 DNA reads TGTGCCATCGGAGGGTTACACGACACCGGGGAGCTGCTTTTT.

Here the CDR3 DNA reads TGTGCCAGCAGTGCCACTCAAGAGACCCAGTACTTC. Translated: CASSATQETQYF. The chain combines TRBV2 with TRBJ2-5; D is uncertain. V was clipped by 4 bases and J by 2 bases, with 5 bases between them. From germline, CDR1 is SNHLY and CDR2 FYNNEI. The length of the CDR3 is 12 residues. Looking up the rest from reference TRBV2 and TRBJ2-5 gives the full variable domain: EPEVTQTPSHQVTQMGQEVILRCVPISNHLYFYWYRQILGQKVEFLVSFYNNEISEKSEIFDDQFSVERPDGSNFTLKIRSTKLEDSAMYFCASSATQETQYFGPGTRLLVL.

The V call is TRBV10-2, the J call TRBJ2-7; TRBD2 matches at 7 bases. J lost 1 base, V lost 3 bases, and 3 bases had no gene match. CDR3 length: 14 residues. Germline loops: CDR1 WSHSY, CDR2 SAAADI. The CDR3 DNA reads as TGCGCCAGCAGTGAAGGACTAGGGTCCTACGAGCAGTACTTC. Translating it yields CASSEGLGSYEQYF.

This clonotype was seen at least ten times. The V call is TRBV24-1, the J call TRBJ1-2, with TRBD1 identical over 12 bases. Germline lookup yields CDR1 KGHDR and CDR2 SFDVKD. This CDR3 is 17 amino acids long. Trimming took 3 bases from V and 9 from J; bases not matched to a gene: 13. The CDR3 loop reads CATSDPPGQGAIGSYTF. As DNA, the CDR3 is TGTGCCACCAGTGATCCACCGGGACAGGGGGCAATCGGAAGCTACACCTTC.

The CDR3 DNA follows: TGTGCCACGGCGAGGGGAGCCTTGAACACTGAAGCTTTCTTT. The encoded protein is CATARGALNTEAFF. The rearrangement uses TRBV15 and TRBJ1-1; weak D call: TRBD1 (5 bases). Trimming shortened V by 9 bases and J by 0 bases, and 14 bases separated the two germline ends. There are 14 residues in the CDR3. The V gene's germline CDR1 is LNHNV and CDR2 YYDKDF (reference sequence).